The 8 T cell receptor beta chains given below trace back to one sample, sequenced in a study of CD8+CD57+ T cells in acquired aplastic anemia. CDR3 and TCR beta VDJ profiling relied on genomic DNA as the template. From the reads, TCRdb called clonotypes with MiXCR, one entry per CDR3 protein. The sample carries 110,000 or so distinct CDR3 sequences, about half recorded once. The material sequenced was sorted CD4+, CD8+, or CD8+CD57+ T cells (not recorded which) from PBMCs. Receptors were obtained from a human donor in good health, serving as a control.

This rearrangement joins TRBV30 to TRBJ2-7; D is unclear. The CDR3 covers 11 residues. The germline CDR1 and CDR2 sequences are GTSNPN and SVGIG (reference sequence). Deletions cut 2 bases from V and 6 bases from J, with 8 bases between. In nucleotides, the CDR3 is TGTGCCTGGAGTTATTTGGCCGAGCAGTACTTC. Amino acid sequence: CAWSYLAEQYF.

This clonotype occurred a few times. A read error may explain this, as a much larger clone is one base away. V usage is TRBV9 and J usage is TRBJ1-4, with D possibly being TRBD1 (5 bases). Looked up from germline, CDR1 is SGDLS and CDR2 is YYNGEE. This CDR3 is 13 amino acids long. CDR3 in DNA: TGTGCCAGCAGCCGGCGGGGCGGCGAAAAACTGGTTTTT. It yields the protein CASSRRGGEKLVF.

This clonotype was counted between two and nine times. The CDR3 sequence is CASSSGGEGYTF. The CDR3, as DNA: TGTGCCAGCAGCTCCGGAGGGGAAGGCTACACCTTC. The rearrangement uses TRBV7-9 and TRBJ1-2; D is possibly TRBD1 (5 bases). The CDR3 consists of 12 residues. The germline V gene has CDR1 SEHNR and CDR2 FQNEAQ (reference sequence). Trimming removed 4 bases from V and 8 bases from J, with 11 bases in between.

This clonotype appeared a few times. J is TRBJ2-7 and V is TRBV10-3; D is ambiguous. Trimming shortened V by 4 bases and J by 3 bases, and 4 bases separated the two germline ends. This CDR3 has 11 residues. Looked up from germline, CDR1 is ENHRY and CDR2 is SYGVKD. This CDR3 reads CAISADYEQYF. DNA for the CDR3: TGTGCCATCAGTGCGGACTACGAGCAGTACTTC.

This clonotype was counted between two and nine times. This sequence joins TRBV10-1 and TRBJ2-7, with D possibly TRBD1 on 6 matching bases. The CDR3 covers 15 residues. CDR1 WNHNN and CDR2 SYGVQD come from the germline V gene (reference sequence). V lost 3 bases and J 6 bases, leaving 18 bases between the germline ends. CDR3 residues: CASSDPSGQGSEQYF. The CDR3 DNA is TGCGCCAGCAGTGACCCGAGTGGGCAGGGGTCCGAGCAGTACTTC.

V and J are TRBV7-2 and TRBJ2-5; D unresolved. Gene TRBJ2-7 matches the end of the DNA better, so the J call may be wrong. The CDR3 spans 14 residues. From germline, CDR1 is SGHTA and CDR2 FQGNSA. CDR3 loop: CASSPDFSSYEQYF. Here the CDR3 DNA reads TGTGCCAGCAGCCCCGACTTCAGCTCCTACGAGCAGTACTTC.

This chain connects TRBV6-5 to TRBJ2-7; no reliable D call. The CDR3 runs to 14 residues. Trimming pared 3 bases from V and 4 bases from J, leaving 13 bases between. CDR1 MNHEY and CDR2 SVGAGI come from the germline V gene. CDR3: CASSYGSNPYEQYF. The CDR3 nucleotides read TGTGCCAGCAGTTATGGTAGTAACCCATACGAGCAGTACTTC.

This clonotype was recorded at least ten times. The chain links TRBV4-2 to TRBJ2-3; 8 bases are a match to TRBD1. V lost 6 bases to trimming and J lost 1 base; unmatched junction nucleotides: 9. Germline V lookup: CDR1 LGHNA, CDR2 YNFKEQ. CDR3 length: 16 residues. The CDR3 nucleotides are TGTGCCAGCAGTTCCTCCGGGACAGGCCGCACAGATACGCAGTATTTT. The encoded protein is CASSSSGTGRTDTQYF.